This passage covers 5 T cell receptor beta chains from one sample sequenced in a study of OX40 agonist ivuxolimab in advanced cancers. Clones were read by immunoSEQ multiplex PCR, and TCRdb kept only the in-frame ones, dropping some. Altogether around 50,000 clones are present, 60% to 80% being singletons, with the ten largest covering over 7%. The sequences come from CD4+ or CD8+ T cells sorted from blood, collected in a trial of the OX40 agonist ivuxolimab. The receptors were sampled from an adult with an advanced solid tumor such as melanoma, head and neck, liver or kidney cancer.

The chain carries TRBV28 and TRBJ2-2; D remains ambiguous. Germline V gene sequence: CDR1 MDHEN, CDR2 SYDVKM. The CDR3 is made up of 15 amino acids. The V end was cut by 5 bases, the J end by 2 bases, with 12 bases between. DNA of the CDR3: TGTGCCAGCAGTCCCACTCGCGGTAACACCGGGGAGCTGTTTTTT. Its protein product is CASSPTRGNTGELFF.

V is TRBV30 and J is TRBJ1-1; no definite D call. Germline CDR1 reads GTSNPN; CDR2 reads SVGIG (reference sequence). Trimming took off 0 bases at V and 9 bases at J, with 14 bases between the two ends. This CDR3 region has 13 residues. The CDR3 nucleotides are TGTGCCTGGAGTGTCACGTTTGAATCTAAAGCTTTCTTT. It encodes CAWSVTFESKAFF.

The V call is TRBV28, the J call TRBJ2-7; D gene ambiguous. Trimming pared 6 bases from V and 4 bases from J, leaving 7 bases between. The length of the CDR3 is 11 residues. Germline assignment: CDR1 MDHEN and CDR2 SYDVKM. The CDR3 region has the DNA TGTGCCAGCAGGACCCGGTACGAGCAGTACTTC. It is translated as CASRTRYEQYF.

The chain has TRBV18 and TRBJ1-3, with TRBD1 identical over 7 bases. The CDR3 contains 16 residues. Germline V CDR1 and CDR2: KGHSH, LQKENI. Unmatched junction bases numbered 10, after V lost 3 bases and J lost 5 bases. The CDR3 sequence: CASSPITGTVRNTIYF. The CDR3 bases are TGTGCCAGCTCACCTATAACCGGGACAGTCAGAAACACCATATATTTT.

The chain uses TRBV19 and TRBJ1-2, with a possible D match to TRBD1 (6 bases). In germline, CDR1 is LNHDA, CDR2 SQIVND (reference sequence). The CDR3 is 16 residues long. Deletions cut 3 bases from V and 1 base from J, with 15 bases between. The CDR3 nucleotides are TGTGCCAGTAGTATTCCAGGGGCAGAAATTAACTATGGCTACACCTTC. Amino acids: CASSIPGAEINYGYTF.